The 15 T cell receptor beta chains listed next were all sequenced from one sample in a study of Ad26.COV2.S vaccination and SARS-CoV-2 variants. The treatment is: 15 to 20 received Ad26.COV2.S at low or high dose, single or two shots; 5 received placebo; per-sample allocation not given. Sample collection was performed on day 63 after the first vaccine or placebo injection. The table came from immunoSEQ multiplex PCR; TCRdb's copy has only in-frame clones and leaves some out. The data hold around 310,000 clones, with about 90% observed a single time. The sample was peripheral blood, taken in a trial of Ad26.COV2.S vaccine versus placebo. The receptor set was obtained from a person aged 18-65 years who received the Ad26.COV2.S COVID-19 vaccine or a placebo.

This chain uses TRBV12-3 or TRBV12-4 with TRBJ1-2; possible D gene TRBD1, 6 bases. The CDR3 has 12 residues. Trimming took off 6 bases at V and 8 bases at J, with 13 bases between the two ends. CDR3 in amino acids: CASSSWTVGYTF. The CDR3 bases are TGTGCCAGCAGCTCCTGGACAGTAGGCTACACCTTC.

The rearrangement uses TRBV5-1 and TRBJ2-6, with D hard to call. CDR1 and CDR2 from the germline V gene are SGHRS and YFSETQ. This CDR3 has 15 residues. Trimming took 2 bases from V and 0 from J, leaving 6 bases between them. The DNA for the CDR3 is TGCGCCAGCAGCTTTCGGAGCTCTGGGGCCAACGTCCTGACTTTC. It translates to CASSFRSSGANVLTF.

CDR3 region: CASTLGGGANVLTF. As DNA, the CDR3 is TGTGCCAGTACCCTAGGTGGTGGGGCCAACGTCCTGACTTTC. The chain joins TRBV19 to TRBJ2-6; D unclear. This CDR3 comprises 14 residues. The germline V gene has CDR1 LNHDA and CDR2 SQIVND (reference sequence). The V gene lost 7 bases and the J gene lost 3 bases, with 10 bases spanning the gap. The variable domain in full, completed from reference TRBV19 and TRBJ2-6, reads DGGITQSPKYLFRKEGQNVTLSCEQNLNHDAMYWYRQDPGQGLRLIYYSQIVNDFQKGDIAEGYSVSREKKESFPLTVTSAQKNPTAFYLCASTLGGGANVLTFGAGSRLTVL.

This clone was seen a single time. V usage is TRBV4-3 and J usage is TRBJ2-1; D remains ambiguous. This CDR3 spans 17 amino acids. Trimming removed 1 base from V and 0 bases from J, with 13 bases in between. The germline gives CDR1 LGHNA, CDR2 YSLEER. The CDR3 nucleotides read TGCGCCAGCAGCCAAGTGAGTTGGTATAGCTCCTACAATGAGCAGTTCTTC. Protein sequence: CASSQVSWYSSYNEQFF.

The rearrangement links TRBV19 to TRBJ2-1; 8 nucleotides agree with TRBD2. The V gene end was trimmed by 3 bases and the J gene end by 3 bases; junction bases not matched to a gene: 7. Germline V lookup: CDR1 LNHDA, CDR2 SQIVND (reference sequence). This CDR3 comprises 16 residues. The CDR3 is CASSIEGLVVYNEQFF. The CDR3 DNA reads as TGTGCCAGTAGTATTGAGGGACTAGTGGTCTACAATGAGCAGTTCTTC.

V gene TRBV6-5 combines with J gene TRBJ1-2; D gene ambiguous. Deletions cut 6 bases from V and 0 bases from J, with 11 bases between. The CDR3 sequence is 14 residues long. CDR1 MNHEY and CDR2 SVGAGI come from the germline V gene. The chain's CDR3 is CASSPGSSNYGYTF. In DNA form, the CDR3 reads TGTGCCAGCAGCCCCGGGTCCTCTAACTATGGCTACACCTTC.

The gene calls are TRBV2 and TRBJ1-3, with a possible D match to TRBD1 (5 bases). The CDR3 contains 13 residues. In germline, CDR1 is SNHLY, CDR2 FYNNEI. Trimming removed 2 bases from V and 3 bases from J, with 5 bases in between. The DNA for the CDR3 is TGTGCCAGCAGTGAACAGGGTGGAAACACCATATATTTT. Protein: CASSEQGGNTIYF.

The chain has TRBV6-5 and TRBJ1-5; D is ambiguous. CDR1 and CDR2 from the germline V gene are MNHEY and SVGAGI. Between the trimmed V and J ends, which lost 2 bases and 2 bases, there was a span of 10 bases. The length of the CDR3 is 15 residues. CDR3 coding DNA: TGTGCCAGCAGTTACGACGCCCGGGGCAATCAGCCCCAGCATTTT. Its translation is CASSYDARGNQPQHF.

The chain couples TRBV9 to TRBJ2-3, with TRBD2 matching 8 bases. The V gene's germline CDR1 is SGDLS and CDR2 YYNGEE. V trimming: 4 bases; J trimming: 4 bases; junction bases outside the gene matches: 5. The CDR3 is 14 amino acids. The CDR3 bases are TGTGCCAGCAGCCCCGGGGGGGCCCCAGATACGCAGTATTTT. It translates to CASSPGGAPDTQYF.

The DNA of the CDR3 is TGTGCCAGCAGAGCAGCTGACAGGGAGGCTGAAGCTTTCTTT. It codes for CASRAADREAEAFF. The chain employs TRBV3-1 (or the pseudogene TRBV3-2) and TRBJ1-1, with 7 positions matching TRBD1. This CDR3 has 14 residues. The V segment lost 6 bases and the J segment 6 bases; nucleotides outside the gene matches: 10. Germline V gene data show CDR1 as LGHDT and CDR2 as YNNKEL (reference sequence).

This chain uses TRBV19 with TRBJ1-2; D gene uncertain. This CDR3 is 16 amino acids long. With 0 bases removed from V and 2 bases from J, the gap between germline ends came to 13 bases. Germline V gives CDR1 LNHDA, CDR2 SQIVND (reference sequence). The CDR3 DNA reads as TGTGCCAGTAGTATAGATCAGAGGGAATGGAACTATGGCTACACCTTC. It codes for CASSIDQREWNYGYTF. Variable domain in full (rest from reference TRBV19 and TRBJ1-2): DGGITQSPKYLFRKEGQNVTLSCEQNLNHDAMYWYRQDPGQGLRLIYYSQIVNDFQKGDIAEGYSVSREKKESFPLTVTSAQKNPTAFYLCASSIDQREWNYGYTFGSGTRLTVV.

The chain is built from TRBV19 and TRBJ1-5, with a tentative D call TRBD1 (5 bases). The CDR3 extends over 15 amino acids. With 6 bases removed from V and 3 bases from J, the gap between germline ends came to 15 bases. Germline values: CDR1 LNHDA, CDR2 SQIVND (reference sequence). The CDR3 loop reads CASSTRTTSNQPQHF. CDR3 DNA: TGTGCCAGTAGCACTAGGACAACTTCCAATCAGCCCCAGCATTTT.

The chain joins TRBV10-3 to TRBJ1-6; D uncertain. The CDR3 contains 11 residues. The germline V and J ends were trimmed by 6 bases and 15 bases, with 12 bases remaining between them. Germline-derived CDR1 and CDR2 are ENHRY and SYGVKD. Here the CDR3 DNA reads TGTGCCATCAGAATCGCCAGTTTCCTCCACTTT. Its protein product is CAIRIASFLHF.

The rearrangement uses TRBV10-2 and TRBJ1-2; D is ambiguous. Trimming took off 2 bases at V and 0 bases at J, with 10 bases between the two ends. The CDR3 consists of 15 residues. In germline, CDR1 is WSHSY, CDR2 SAAADI. This CDR3 reads CASSEPGVANYGYTF. The DNA of the CDR3 is TGCGCCAGCAGTGAGCCCGGGGTAGCTAACTATGGCTACACCTTC.

The chain carries TRBV11-2 and TRBJ2-3, with D uncertain. V lost 8 bases to trimming and J lost 8 bases, with 14 bases between them. Germline CDR1 and CDR2: SGHAT and FQNNGV. The CDR3 covers 12 residues. For the CDR3, the DNA is TGTGCCAGCGGGGTCGAGTCGCGTACGCAGTATTTT. Translating gives CASGVESRTQYF.